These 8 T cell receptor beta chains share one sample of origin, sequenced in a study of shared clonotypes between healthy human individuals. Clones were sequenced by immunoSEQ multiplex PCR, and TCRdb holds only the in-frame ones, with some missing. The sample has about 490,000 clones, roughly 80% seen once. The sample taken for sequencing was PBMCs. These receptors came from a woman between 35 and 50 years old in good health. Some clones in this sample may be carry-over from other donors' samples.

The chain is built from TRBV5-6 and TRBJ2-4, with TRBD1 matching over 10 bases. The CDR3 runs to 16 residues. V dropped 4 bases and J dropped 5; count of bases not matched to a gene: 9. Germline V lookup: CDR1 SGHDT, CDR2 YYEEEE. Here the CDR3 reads CASSGGTGVIENIQYF. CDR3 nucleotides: TGTGCCAGCAGCGGGGGGACAGGGGTAATCGAAAACATTCAGTACTTC.

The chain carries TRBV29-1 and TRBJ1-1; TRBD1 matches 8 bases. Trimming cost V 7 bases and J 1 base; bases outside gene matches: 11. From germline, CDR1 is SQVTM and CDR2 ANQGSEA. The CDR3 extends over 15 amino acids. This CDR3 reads CSANRGGTGNTEAFF. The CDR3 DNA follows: TGCAGCGCAAATCGGGGGGGGACAGGGAACACTGAAGCTTTCTTT.

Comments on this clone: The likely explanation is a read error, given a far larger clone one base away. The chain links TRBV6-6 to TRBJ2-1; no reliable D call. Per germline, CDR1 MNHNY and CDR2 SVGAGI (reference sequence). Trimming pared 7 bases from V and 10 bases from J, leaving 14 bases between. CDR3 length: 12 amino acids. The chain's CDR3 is CASTYSYGEQFF. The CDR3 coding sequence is TGTGCCAGCACCTACTCGTATGGGGAGCAGTTCTTC.

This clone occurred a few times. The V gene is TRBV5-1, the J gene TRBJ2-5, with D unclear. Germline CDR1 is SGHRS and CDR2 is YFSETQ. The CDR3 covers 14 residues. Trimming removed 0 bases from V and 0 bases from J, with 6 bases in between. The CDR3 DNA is TGCGCCAGCAGCTTGGAACCTAACCAAGAGACCCAGTACTTC. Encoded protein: CASSLEPNQETQYF.

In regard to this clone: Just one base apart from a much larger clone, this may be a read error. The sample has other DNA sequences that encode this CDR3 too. The CDR3 here is CAWSAPGAQVGYTF. Written as DNA, the CDR3 is TGTGCCTGGAGTGCCCCAGGGGCGCAGGTTGGCTACACCTTC. J is TRBJ1-2 and V is TRBV30; possible D gene TRBD1, 6 bases. V was clipped by 1 base and J by 7 bases, with 16 bases between them. Germline lookup yields CDR1 GTSNPN and CDR2 SVGIG (reference sequence). The CDR3 is 14 amino acids.

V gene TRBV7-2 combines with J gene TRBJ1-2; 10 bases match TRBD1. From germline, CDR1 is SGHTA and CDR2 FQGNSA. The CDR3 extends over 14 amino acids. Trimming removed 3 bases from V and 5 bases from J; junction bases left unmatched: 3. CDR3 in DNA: TGTGCCAGCAGCTTTGGACAGGGGGGTTATGGCTACACCTTC. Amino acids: CASSFGQGGYGYTF. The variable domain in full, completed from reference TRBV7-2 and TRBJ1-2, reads GAGVSQSPSNKVTEKGKDVELRCDPISGHTALYWYRQSLGQGLEFLIYFQGNSAPDKSGLPSDRFSAERTGGSVSTLTIQRTQQEDSAVYLCASSFGQGGYGYTFGSGTRLTVV.

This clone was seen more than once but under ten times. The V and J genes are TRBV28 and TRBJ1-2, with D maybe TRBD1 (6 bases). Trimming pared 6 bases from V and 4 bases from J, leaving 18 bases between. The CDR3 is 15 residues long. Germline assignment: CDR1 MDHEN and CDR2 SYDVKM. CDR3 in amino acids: CASSYTGFRPYGYTF. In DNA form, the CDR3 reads TGTGCCAGCAGCTACACAGGGTTTCGTCCCTATGGCTACACCTTC.

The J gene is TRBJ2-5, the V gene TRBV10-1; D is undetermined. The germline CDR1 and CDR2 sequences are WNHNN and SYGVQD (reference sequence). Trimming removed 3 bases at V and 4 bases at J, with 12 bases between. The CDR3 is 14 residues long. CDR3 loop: CASSDMVNGETQYF. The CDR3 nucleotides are TGCGCCAGCAGTGATATGGTCAATGGAGAGACCCAGTACTTC.